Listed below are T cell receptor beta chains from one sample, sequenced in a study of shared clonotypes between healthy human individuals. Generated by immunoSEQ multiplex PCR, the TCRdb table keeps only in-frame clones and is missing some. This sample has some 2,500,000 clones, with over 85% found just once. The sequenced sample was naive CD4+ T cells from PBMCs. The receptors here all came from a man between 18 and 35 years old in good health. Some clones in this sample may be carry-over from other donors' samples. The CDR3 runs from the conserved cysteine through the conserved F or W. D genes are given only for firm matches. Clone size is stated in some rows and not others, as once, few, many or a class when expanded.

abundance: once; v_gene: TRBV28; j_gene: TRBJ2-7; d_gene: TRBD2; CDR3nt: TGTGCCAGCCGGGGGGCGGGGGGCTGGTACGAGCAGTACTTC; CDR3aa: CASRGAGGWYEQYF
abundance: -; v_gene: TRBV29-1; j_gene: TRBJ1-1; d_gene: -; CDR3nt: TGCAGCCTCAAGAGAAACACTGAAGCTTTCTTT; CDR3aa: CSLKRNTEAFF
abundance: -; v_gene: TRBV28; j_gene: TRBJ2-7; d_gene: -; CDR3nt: TGTGCCAGCAGTTTGGGTAGCGAGCAGTACTTC; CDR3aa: CASSLGSEQYF
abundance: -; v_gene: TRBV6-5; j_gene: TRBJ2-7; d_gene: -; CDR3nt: TGTGCCAGCAGTTACTCCACAGGGCTCCCTAACGAGCAGTACTTC; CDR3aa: CASSYSTGLPNEQYF
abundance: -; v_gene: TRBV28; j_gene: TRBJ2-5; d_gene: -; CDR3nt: TGTGCCAGCAGTTTACCCCGCCAAGAGACCCAGTACTTC; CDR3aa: CASSLPRQETQYF
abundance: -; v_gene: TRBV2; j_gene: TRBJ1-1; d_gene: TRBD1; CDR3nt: TGTGCCAGCAGTGAAGCGCTTCAGGGGGCGACGGGCACTGAAGCTTTCTTT; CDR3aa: CASSEALQGATGTEAFF
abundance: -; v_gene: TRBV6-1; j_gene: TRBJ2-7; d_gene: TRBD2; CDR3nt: TGTGCCACCATCCAGGGGCTAGCGGGTTACGAGCAGTACTTC; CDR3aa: CATIQGLAGYEQYF
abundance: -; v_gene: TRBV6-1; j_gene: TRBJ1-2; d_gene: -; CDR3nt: TGTGCCAGCAGTGCCAGTTCAGGGCTTTATGGCTACACCTTC; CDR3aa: CASSASSGLYGYTF
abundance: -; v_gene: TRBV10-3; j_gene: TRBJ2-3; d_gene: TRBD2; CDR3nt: TGTGCCATCAGTGAGTCGATTCCCAGCGAGATGCGGGAGCCTGGAGATACGCAGTATTTT; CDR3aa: CAISESIPSEMREPGDTQYF
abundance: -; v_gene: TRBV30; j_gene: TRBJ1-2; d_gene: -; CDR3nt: TGTGCCTGGAGCGCGCGGGGCGTGAATGGCTACACCTTC; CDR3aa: CAWSARGVNGYTF
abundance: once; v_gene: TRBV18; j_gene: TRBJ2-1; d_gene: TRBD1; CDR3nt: TGTGCCAGCTCACCATGGGGGACAGGGGGCTACAATGAGCAGTTCTTC; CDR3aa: CASSPWGTGGYNEQFF
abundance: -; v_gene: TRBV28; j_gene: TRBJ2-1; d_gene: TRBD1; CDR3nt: TGTGCCAGCATTCCCCGGCCGGGACAGCCCAAGTTCTTC; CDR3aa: CASIPRPGQPKFF
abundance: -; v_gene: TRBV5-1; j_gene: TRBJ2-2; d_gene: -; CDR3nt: TGCGCCAGCAGCCCTCCACTGAACACCGGGGAGCTGTTTTTT; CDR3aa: CASSPPLNTGELFF
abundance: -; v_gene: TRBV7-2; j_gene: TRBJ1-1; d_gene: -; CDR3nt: TGTGCCAGCAGCTCCGTAGGATGGGGGCGTGAAGCTTTCTTT; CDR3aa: CASSSVGWGREAFF
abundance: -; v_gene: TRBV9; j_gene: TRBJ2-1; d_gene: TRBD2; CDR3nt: TGTGCCAGCAGCCCCCGGCGACTAGCGGGAGTAACGAGGTTGAATGAGCAGTTCTTC; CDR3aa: CASSPRRLAGVTRLNEQFF
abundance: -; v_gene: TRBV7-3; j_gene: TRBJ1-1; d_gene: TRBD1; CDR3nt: TGTGCCAGCAGCTTTGACAGGGACCTTGAAGCTTTCTTT; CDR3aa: CASSFDRDLEAFF
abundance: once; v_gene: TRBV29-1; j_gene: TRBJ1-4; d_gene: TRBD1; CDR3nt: TGCAGCGTTGCCGGGACAGGGAATGAAAAACTGTTTTTT; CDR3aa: CSVAGTGNEKLFF
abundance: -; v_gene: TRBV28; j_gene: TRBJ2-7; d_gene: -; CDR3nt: TGTGCCAGCAGTTTAGGTGGTTACGAGCAGTACTTC; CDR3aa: CASSLGGYEQYF
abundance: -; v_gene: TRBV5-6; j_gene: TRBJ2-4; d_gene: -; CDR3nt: TGTGCCAGCAGCTTGGCCGGTAAGGGGCGGATGGCCAAAAACATTCAGTACTTC; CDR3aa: CASSLAGKGRMAKNIQYF
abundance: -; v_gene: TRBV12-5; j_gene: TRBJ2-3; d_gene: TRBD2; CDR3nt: TGTGCTAGTGCCAAGAGGACGGGAGGGGACACAGATACGCAGTATTTT; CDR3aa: CASAKRTGGDTDTQYF
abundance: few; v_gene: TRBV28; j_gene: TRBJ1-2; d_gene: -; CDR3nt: TGTGCCAGCCTAAGCCAGGGCAGGGACGGCTACACCTTC; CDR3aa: CASLSQGRDGYTF
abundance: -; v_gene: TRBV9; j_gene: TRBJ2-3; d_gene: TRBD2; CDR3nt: TGTGCCAGCAGCGTTGGTATCACTAGCGGCCCCACAGATACGCAGTATTTT; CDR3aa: CASSVGITSGPTDTQYF
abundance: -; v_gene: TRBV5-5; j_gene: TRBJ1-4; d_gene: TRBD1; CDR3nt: TGTGCCAGCAGCTTGGGACAGGGGGCTAATGAAAAACTGTTTTTT; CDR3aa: CASSLGQGANEKLFF
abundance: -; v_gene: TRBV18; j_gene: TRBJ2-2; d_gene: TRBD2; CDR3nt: TGTGCCAGCTCACCAACGGGAGGGAACACCGGGGAGCTGTTTTTT; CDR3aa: CASSPTGGNTGELFF
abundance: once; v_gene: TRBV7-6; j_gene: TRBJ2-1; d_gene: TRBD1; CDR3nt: TGTGCCAGCAGCTTACTTCAGACAGGGTCGGTCCGCAATGAGCAGTTCTTC; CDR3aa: CASSLLQTGSVRNEQFF
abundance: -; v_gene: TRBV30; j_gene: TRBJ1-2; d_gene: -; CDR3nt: TGTGCCTGGAGTGCACAGCTAGCTAACTATGGCTACACCTTC; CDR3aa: CAWSAQLANYGYTF
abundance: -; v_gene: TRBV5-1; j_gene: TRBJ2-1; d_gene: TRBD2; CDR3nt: TGCGCCAGCAGCCCCGGGACTACTAACTACAATGAGCAGTTCTTC; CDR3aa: CASSPGTTNYNEQFF
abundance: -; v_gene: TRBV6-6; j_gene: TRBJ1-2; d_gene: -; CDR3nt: TGTGCCAGCAGTCGCCTAGGGACACCCTATGGCTACACCTTC; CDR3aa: CASSRLGTPYGYTF
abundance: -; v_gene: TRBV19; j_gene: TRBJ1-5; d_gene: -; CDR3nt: TGTGCCAGTAGCCCGGGCCCCTTTTATAGCAATCAGCCCCAGCATTTT; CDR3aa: CASSPGPFYSNQPQHF
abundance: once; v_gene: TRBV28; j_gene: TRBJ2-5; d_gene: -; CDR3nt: TGTGCCAGCAGTCCGTTATCTTGGGTCCTGGGGAAGGAGACCCAGTACTTC; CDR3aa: CASSPLSWVLGKETQYF
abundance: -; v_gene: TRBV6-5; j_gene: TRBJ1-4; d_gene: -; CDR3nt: TGTGCCAGCAGAGGACAGACTAATGAAAAACTGTTTTTT; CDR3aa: CASRGQTNEKLFF
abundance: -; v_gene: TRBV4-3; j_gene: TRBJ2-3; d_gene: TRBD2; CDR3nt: TGCGCCAGCAGCCAACAGGTAGCGGGAGTCAGGACAGATACGCAGTATTTT; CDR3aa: CASSQQVAGVRTDTQYF
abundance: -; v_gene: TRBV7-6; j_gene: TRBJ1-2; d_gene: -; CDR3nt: TGTGCCAGCAGTGGGGATAACTATGGCTACACCTTC; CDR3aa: CASSGDNYGYTF
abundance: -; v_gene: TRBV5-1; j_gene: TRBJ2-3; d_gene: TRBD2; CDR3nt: TGCGCCAGCAGCCGGACTAGCGTACGGATAGATACGCAGTATTTT; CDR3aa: CASSRTSVRIDTQYF
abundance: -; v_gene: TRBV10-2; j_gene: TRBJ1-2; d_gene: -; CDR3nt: TGCGCCAGCAGTGAATACTGGAGCTACACCTTC; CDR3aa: CASSEYWSYTF
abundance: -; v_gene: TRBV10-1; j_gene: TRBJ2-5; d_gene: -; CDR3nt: TGCGCCAGGGGGCGAAGAGGAGAGACCCAGTACTTC; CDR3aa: CARGRRGETQYF
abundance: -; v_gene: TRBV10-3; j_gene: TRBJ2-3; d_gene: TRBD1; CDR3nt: TGTGCCATCAGTGATCCGACAGGGGCCGATACGCAGTATTTT; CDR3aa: CAISDPTGADTQYF
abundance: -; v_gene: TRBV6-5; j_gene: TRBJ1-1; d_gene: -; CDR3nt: TGTGCCAGCACCCGGGATTCCGAAGCTTTCTTT; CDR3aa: CASTRDSEAFF
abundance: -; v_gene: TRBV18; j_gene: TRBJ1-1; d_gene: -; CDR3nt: TGTGCCAGCTCCCCGGGGCCGAACACTGAAGCTTTCTTT; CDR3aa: CASSPGPNTEAFF
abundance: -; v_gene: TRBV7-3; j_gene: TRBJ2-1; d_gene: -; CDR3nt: TGTGCCAGCAGCCCAGACGCGGGCAGGGAGCAGTTCTTC; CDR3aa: CASSPDAGREQFF
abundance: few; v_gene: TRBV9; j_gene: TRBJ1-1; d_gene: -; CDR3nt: TGTGCCAGCGCCGGGAGGACGGACGCTGAAGCTTTCTTT; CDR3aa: CASAGRTDAEAFF
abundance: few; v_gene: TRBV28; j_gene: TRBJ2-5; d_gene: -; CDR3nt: TGTGCCGCTACTACCTCGGGGACCCAGTACTTC; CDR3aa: CAATTSGTQYF
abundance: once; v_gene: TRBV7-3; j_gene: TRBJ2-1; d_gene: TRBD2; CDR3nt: TGTGCCAGCAGCTTAATCGGTGAGGGCGGGAGCCCGTCCTACAATGAGCAGTTCTTC; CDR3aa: CASSLIGEGGSPSYNEQFF
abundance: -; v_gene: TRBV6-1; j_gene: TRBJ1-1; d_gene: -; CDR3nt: TGTGCCAGCAGTGCCCGTTTCGGGGGCGCATGGGGTATTGAAGCTTTCTTT; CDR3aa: CASSARFGGAWGIEAFF
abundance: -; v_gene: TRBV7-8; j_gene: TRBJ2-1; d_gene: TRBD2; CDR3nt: TGTGCCAGCAGCTTAGCCCCGAGGACTAGCGGCCAGATCTACAATGAGCAGTTCTTC; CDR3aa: CASSLAPRTSGQIYNEQFF
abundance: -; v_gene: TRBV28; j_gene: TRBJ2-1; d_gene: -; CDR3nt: TGTGCCAGCAGTTCCCCGGGAGACTACAATGAGCAGTTCTTC; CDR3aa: CASSSPGDYNEQFF
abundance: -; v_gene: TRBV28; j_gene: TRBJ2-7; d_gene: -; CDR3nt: TGTGCCAGCAGTTTCAGGGAGAATGTCCCCGAGCAGTACTTC; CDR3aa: CASSFRENVPEQYF
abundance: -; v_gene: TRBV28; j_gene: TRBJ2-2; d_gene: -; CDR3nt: TGTGCCAGCAGTTCCCGTCCCCTTCGTACGAACACCGGGGAGCTGTTTTTT; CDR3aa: CASSSRPLRTNTGELFF
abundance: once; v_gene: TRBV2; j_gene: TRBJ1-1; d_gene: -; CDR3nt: TGTGCCAGCAACCGGGACACCCGCACTGAAGCTTTCTTT; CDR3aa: CASNRDTRTEAFF
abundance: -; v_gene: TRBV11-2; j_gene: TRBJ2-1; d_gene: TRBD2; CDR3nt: TGTGCCAGCGATAATAGCGGGAGGGGCCTCTACAATGAGCAGTTCTTC; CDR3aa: CASDNSGRGLYNEQFF
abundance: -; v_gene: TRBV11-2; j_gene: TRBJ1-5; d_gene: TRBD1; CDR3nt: TGTGCCAGCAGCTTAGGGACAGGCAGTCAGCCCCAGCATTTT; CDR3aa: CASSLGTGSQPQHF
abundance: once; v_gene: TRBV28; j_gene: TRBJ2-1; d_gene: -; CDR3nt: TGTGCCAGCAGTTTATTAGCGGCCTACAATGAGCAGTTCTTC; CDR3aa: CASSLLAAYNEQFF
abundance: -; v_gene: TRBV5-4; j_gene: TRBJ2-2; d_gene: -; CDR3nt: TGTGCCAGCAGCCGACGATGGGCCGGGGAGCTGTTTTTT; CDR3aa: CASSRRWAGELFF
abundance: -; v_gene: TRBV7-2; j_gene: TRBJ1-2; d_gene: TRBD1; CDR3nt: TGTGCCAGCAGCTTACAATCCCCGGGACAGATATATGGCTACACCTTC; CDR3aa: CASSLQSPGQIYGYTF
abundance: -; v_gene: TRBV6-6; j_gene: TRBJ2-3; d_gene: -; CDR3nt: TGTGCCAGCAGTCACCTGCGTGAAGATACGCAGTATTTT; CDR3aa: CASSHLREDTQYF